These 27 T cell receptor beta chains originate from one sample sequenced in a study of T cell responses to AZD1222 COVID-19 vaccine. The assay was immunoSEQ multiplex PCR, and TCRdb's table has in-frame clones only and misses some. The table has about 130,000 clones, roughly 90% seen once; the top ten hold roughly 1%. This specimen consisted of peripheral blood, obtained 28 days after the second AZD1222 dose. These receptors originate from an adult who received the AZD1222 COVID-19 vaccine.

The V gene is TRBV28, the J gene TRBJ2-3, with D possibly matching TRBD2 (5 bases). Germline assignment: CDR1 MDHEN and CDR2 SYDVKM. V lost 9 bases and J lost 1, with 11 bases in between. The CDR3 length is 13 residues. The CDR3 coding sequence is TGTGCCAGTGGGGTTAGCGGCACAGATACGCAGTATTTT. Amino acids: CASGVSGTDTQYF.

The rearrangement joins TRBV7-3 to TRBJ2-3; TRBD2 aligns across 12 bases. Germline CDR1 and CDR2: SGHTA and FQGTGA. J lost 5 bases, V lost 5 bases, and 11 bases had no gene match. The CDR3 is 17 residues long. In DNA form, the CDR3 reads TGTGCCAGCAGCCCCTCGGCCCTAGCGGGGGGGTTAGATACGCAGTATTTT. Translated, it gives CASSPSALAGGLDTQYF.

V gene TRBV3-1 (or the pseudogene TRBV3-2) combines with J gene TRBJ1-1; possibly TRBD1 for D (5 bases). Trimming cost V 1 base and J 1 base, with 7 bases left between them. There are 14 residues in the CDR3. Germline values: CDR1 LGHDT, CDR2 YNNKEL (reference sequence). CDR3: CASSQVGANTEAFF. CDR3 nucleotides: TGTGCCAGCAGCCAAGTCGGGGCGAACACTGAAGCTTTCTTT.

A few counts support this clone. The chain carries TRBV28 and TRBJ2-6; D uncertain. The germline V and J ends were trimmed by 10 bases and 0 bases, with 10 bases remaining between them. Germline CDR1 and CDR2: MDHEN and SYDVKM. The CDR3 extends over 14 amino acids. The CDR3 loop reads CATTLSSGANVLTF. CDR3 DNA: TGTGCCACCACCCTCAGCTCTGGGGCCAACGTCCTGACTTTC.

The chain joins TRBV7-9 to TRBJ1-2; 11 bases line up with TRBD1. V dropped 5 bases and J dropped 5; count of bases not matched to a gene: 4. Germline V CDR1 and CDR2: SEHNR, FQNEAQ (reference sequence). The CDR3 totals 14 residues. CDR3 sequence: CASSMGQGEYGYTF. The CDR3, as DNA: TGTGCCAGCAGCATGGGACAGGGGGAGTATGGCTACACCTTC.

CDR3 in DNA: TGCGCCAGCAGCCAAGATGGAGCGGGAGTAAAAGATACGCAGTATTTT. Amino acid sequence: CASSQDGAGVKDTQYF. The chain combines TRBV4-1 with TRBJ2-3; 8 bases are a match to TRBD2. The germline V gene has CDR1 MGHRA and CDR2 YSYEKL. Unmatched junction bases numbered 7, after V lost 0 bases and J lost 5 bases. The CDR3 extends over 16 amino acids.

The chain is built from TRBV11-2 and TRBJ1-2, with no clear D. CDR3 length: 12 amino acids. Germline lookup yields CDR1 SGHAT and CDR2 FQNNGV. Trimming shortened V by 7 bases and J by 9 bases, and 15 bases separated the two germline ends. The CDR3 reads CASTYAGGSYTF. The DNA of the CDR3 is TGTGCCAGCACCTACGCGGGCGGGAGCTACACCTTC. The full variable domain, completed using reference TRBV11-2 and TRBJ1-2, is EAGVAQSPRYKIIEKRQSVAFWCNPISGHATLYWYQQILGQGPKLLIQFQNNGVVDDSQLPKDRFSAERLKGVDSTLKIQPAKLEDSAVYLCASTYAGGSYTFGSGTRLTVV.

J is TRBJ2-1 and V is TRBV19, with D possibly being TRBD2 (5 bases). The length of the CDR3 is 15 residues. V was shortened by 3 bases and J by 8 bases, with 17 bases between the two germline ends. Per germline, CDR1 LNHDA and CDR2 SQIVND (reference sequence). CDR3 region: CASSIGAEAAYEQFF. CDR3 in DNA: TGTGCCAGTAGTATTGGAGCGGAGGCTGCGTATGAGCAGTTCTTC.

The chain combines TRBV24-1 with TRBJ2-1; weak D call: TRBD2 (7 bases). Germline V gene lookup returns CDR1 KGHDR and CDR2 SFDVKD. This CDR3 spans 13 amino acids. V shed 9 bases and J shed 10 bases, with 18 bases lying between them. This CDR3 reads CATGGGGLEEQFF. For the CDR3, the DNA is TGTGCCACCGGGGGAGGGGGGCTGGAGGAGCAGTTCTTC.

The chain is built from TRBV4-1 and TRBJ2-2, with D tentatively TRBD1 (5 bases). Trimming took 1 base from V and 7 from J, leaving 16 bases between them. This CDR3 is built from 16 residues. Germline V CDR1 and CDR2: MGHRA, YSYEKL. The DNA for the CDR3 is TGCGCCAGCAGCCAAGGACCCGCAGGGATGAACGGGGAGCTGTTTTTT. The encoded protein is CASSQGPAGMNGELFF.

This chain joins TRBV19 and TRBJ2-3, with 8 nucleotides matching TRBD1. J gave up 5 bases and V 5 bases, and 9 bases lay outside the gene matches. There are 15 residues in the CDR3. Germline V gene sequence: CDR1 LNHDA, CDR2 SQIVND (reference sequence). CDR3 coding DNA: TGTGCCAGTAGTCCAAAGCCGACAGGGGTAGATACGCAGTATTTT. Its translation: CASSPKPTGVDTQYF.

The genes are TRBV7-9 and TRBJ2-5; possible D gene TRBD2, 5 bases. Germline V gives CDR1 SEHNR, CDR2 FQNEAQ (reference sequence). V was clipped by 0 bases and J by 4 bases, with 12 bases between them. The CDR3 spans 15 residues. CDR3 DNA sequence: TGTGCCAGCAGCTTAGCCCTCGGGGTCGCAGAGACCCAGTACTTC. It encodes CASSLALGVAETQYF. The full variable domain, rest sourced from reference TRBV7-9 and TRBJ2-5, is DTGVSQNPRHKITKRGQNVTFRCDPISEHNRLYWYRQTLGQGPEFLTYFQNEAQLEKSRLLSDRFSAERPKGSFSTLEIQRTEQGDSAMYLCASSLALGVAETQYFGPGTRLLVL.

The chain uses TRBV6-2 or TRBV6-3 and TRBJ1-2; D is possibly TRBD1 (6 bases). Trimming cost V 3 bases and J 7 bases, with 18 bases left between them. The CDR3 has 15 amino acids. Germline CDR1 is MNHEY and CDR2 is SVGEGT. CDR3 residues: CASSYLGTNLRGYTF. Written as DNA, the CDR3 is TGTGCCAGCAGTTATCTCGGGACAAACCTTCGTGGCTACACCTTC.

The chain uses TRBV7-6 and TRBJ2-3; TRBD1 might be the D (6 bases). The CDR3 loop spans 15 amino acids. V was pared by 0 bases and J by 1 base, with 8 bases between. Germline assignment: CDR1 SGHVS and CDR2 FNYEAQ. The CDR3 region is CASSLAGAGTDTQYF. As DNA, the CDR3 is TGTGCCAGCAGCTTAGCGGGGGCGGGCACAGATACGCAGTATTTT.

The CDR3 sequence is CSVGASQGSGNTIYF. CDR3 nucleotide sequence: TGCAGCGTTGGGGCCAGTCAAGGCTCTGGAAACACCATATATTTT. The chain is built from TRBV29-1 and TRBJ1-3; no clear D gene. CDR1 SQVTM and CDR2 ANQGSEA come from the germline V gene. CDR3 length: 15 residues. The germline V and J ends were trimmed by 4 bases and 0 bases, with 13 bases remaining between them.

The chain combines TRBV18 with TRBJ2-4; 9 nucleotides match TRBD1. Germline V gene lookup returns CDR1 KGHSH and CDR2 LQKENI. The CDR3 is made up of 13 amino acids. The V segment lost 6 bases and the J segment 6 bases; nucleotides outside the gene matches: 3. The CDR3 DNA reads TGTGCCAGCTCGGAGGACAGGGGAAACATTCAGTACTTC. Protein sequence: CASSEDRGNIQYF. The full variable domain, completed using reference TRBV18 and TRBJ2-4, is NAGVMQNPRHLVRRRGQEARLRCSPMKGHSHVYWYRQLPEEGLKFMVYLQKENIIDESGMPKERFSAEFPKEGPSILRIQQVVRGDSAAYFCASSEDRGNIQYFGAGTRLSVL.

CDR3 loop: CASSFSGAGLAFF. The DNA of the CDR3 is TGTGCCAGCAGCTTTTCAGGGGCCGGGTTGGCTTTCTTT. The chain recombines TRBV7-3 with TRBJ1-1; weak D call: TRBD1 (6 bases). CDR1 is SGHTA, CDR2 FQGTGA, per germline. The CDR3 spans 13 residues. V was cut by 3 bases and J by 11 bases, with 16 bases left in between. Full variable domain (remainder filled in from reference TRBV7-3 and TRBJ1-1): GAGVSQTPSNKVTEKGKYVELRCDPISGHTALYWYRQSLGQGPEFLIYFQGTGAADDSGLPNDRFFAVRPEGSVSTLKIQRTERGDSAVYLCASSFSGAGLAFFGQGTRLTVV.

This chain links TRBV11-3 with TRBJ2-1, with D uncertain. Germline loops: CDR1 SGHNT, CDR2 YENEEA. CDR3 length equals 12 residues. Trimming shortened V by 0 bases and J by 5 bases, and 2 bases separated the two germline ends. The CDR3, as DNA: TGTGCCAGCAGCTTAGAAAACAATGAGCAGTTCTTC. This gives the protein CASSLENNEQFF.

The rearrangement uses TRBV4-2 and TRBJ2-5, with D uncertain. There are 18 residues in the CDR3. Between the trimmed V and J ends, which lost 1 base and 0 bases, there was a span of 18 bases. The germline V gene encodes CDR1 LGHNA and CDR2 YNFKEQ. CDR3 sequence reads: CASSQASTASTYQETQYF. CDR3 DNA: TGTGCCAGCAGCCAAGCGTCGACGGCTAGTACCTACCAAGAGACCCAGTACTTC.

The chain uses TRBV7-9 and TRBJ1-6, with TRBD1 matching over 12 bases. Germline CDR1 is SEHNR and CDR2 is FQNEAQ (reference sequence). V shed 5 bases and J 0 bases; nucleotides not matched to a gene: 8. The CDR3 runs 19 residues. The CDR3: CASSPWGQGASSYNSPLHF. CDR3 bases: TGTGCCAGCAGCCCTTGGGGACAGGGGGCGTCCTCCTATAATTCACCCCTCCACTTT.

This chain connects TRBV11-2 to TRBJ1-2; 7 positions agree with TRBD1. This CDR3 has 13 residues. The germline CDR1 and CDR2 sequences are SGHAT and FQNNGV. Losses at the gene ends were 2 bases for V and 4 bases for J; bases not matched to a gene: 1. CDR3 in DNA: TGTGCCAGCAGCTTATACAGGGGCTATGGCTACACCTTC. This codes for CASSLYRGYGYTF. Combining the CDR3 with reference TRBV11-2 and TRBJ1-2 gives the whole variable domain EAGVAQSPRYKIIEKRQSVAFWCNPISGHATLYWYQQILGQGPKLLIQFQNNGVVDDSQLPKDRFSAERLKGVDSTLKIQPAKLEDSAVYLCASSLYRGYGYTFGSGTRLTVV.

The chain combines TRBV20-1 with TRBJ1-2; 8 bases align to TRBD1. There are 11 residues in the CDR3. V was clipped by 8 bases and J by 6 bases; unmatched bases: 5. CDR1 and CDR2 from the germline V gene are DFQATT and SNEGSKA (reference sequence). CDR3 in DNA: TGCAGTACAGGGGGAGCTGATGGCTACACCTTC. Translation: CSTGGADGYTF.

Only a few counts were recorded for this clone. The chain recombines TRBV12-3 or TRBV12-4 with TRBJ2-5; D is perhaps TRBD1 (5 bases). V was shortened by 3 bases and J by 4 bases, with 9 bases between the two germline ends. The CDR3 totals 13 residues. The DNA for the CDR3 is TGTGCCAGCAGTTTTCGACAGTCAGAGACCCAGTACTTC. This translates into CASSFRQSETQYF.

This rearrangement joins TRBV6-5 to TRBJ1-6, with 8 positions matching TRBD1. Germline assignment: CDR1 MNHEY and CDR2 SVGAGI. Trimming removed 5 bases from V and 3 bases from J; junction bases left unmatched: 3. The CDR3 has 15 amino acids. Here the CDR3 DNA reads TGTGCCAGCAGTACAGGGGGGTACTATAATTCACCCCTCCACTTT. This gives the protein CASSTGGYYNSPLHF.

The V call is TRBV4-2, the J call TRBJ2-7; 9 bases map to TRBD2. CDR1 and CDR2 (germline): LGHNA, YNFKEQ. The CDR3 has 18 residues. V lost 0 bases and J lost 1; bases outside the gene matches: 10. CDR3: CASSQDVPRGGSSYEQYF. CDR3 in DNA: TGTGCCAGCAGCCAAGACGTCCCGCGGGGGGGATCATCCTACGAGCAGTACTTC.

The chain combines TRBV7-2 with TRBJ1-5; D might be TRBD1 (6 bases). Trimming took off 3 bases at V and 7 bases at J, with 13 bases between the two ends. The CDR3 is made up of 14 amino acids. The germline gives CDR1 SGHTA, CDR2 FQGNSA. The CDR3 region has the DNA TGTGCCAGCAGCTTGTGGGGGGCTGAGCAGCCCCAGCATTTT. As protein: CASSLWGAEQPQHF.

This clone came up once. The chain joins TRBV5-5 to TRBJ2-5, with a weak D call TRBD2 (6 bases). CDR3 length: 17 amino acids. Germline V gene sequence: CDR1 SGHKS, CDR2 YYEKEE (reference sequence). V dropped 0 bases and J dropped 1 base, with 16 bases sitting between them. As DNA, the CDR3 is TGTGCCAGCAGCTTGGTTCGGGGGAGAGAATTCCAAGAGACCCAGTACTTC. It encodes CASSLVRGREFQETQYF.